This is a list of T cell receptor beta chains from one sample in a study of blood T cell repertoires in COVID-19. Repertoires were generated with immunoSEQ multiplex PCR, while TCRdb's copy carries only in-frame clones and drops some. This table has some 30,000 clones, approximately 88% appearing once. Sequenced sample: peripheral blood. These TCRs come from a man older than 75 with active COVID-19. Both conserved end residues are trimmed from each CDR3. Some rows mark clone size as missing; the rest say once, few, many or name a class of expanded clone.

abundance | v_gene | CDR3aa
once | TRBV30 | AWSSEWGRSSYEQY
few | TRBV28 | ASSLVGYEQY
. | TRBV6-5 | ASSSNYGYT
. | TRBV6-5 | ASRGTLNSNQPQH
. | TRBV4-2 | ASSQDPGDNEQF
. | TRBV5-1 | ASSTTGSEAF
. | TRBV9 | ASSVTGTPSTDTQY
. | TRBV19 | ASRGRGGYNEQF
. | TRBV18 | ASSRETGRAETQY
. | TRBV6-6 | ASSRGTAVSTDTQY
. | TRBV3-1/TRBV3-2 | ASSRYAQGQGSYEQY
. | TRBV9 | ASSGRQGDKNEQF
. | TRBV5-1 | ASSWGQGNYEQY
. | TRBV7-8 | ASSLETGGAIGYT
. | TRBV5-1 | ASSFGGSYNEQF
few | TRBV9 | ASSVTQLGELF
. | TRBV4-1 | ASSLRRQGTYEQY
. | TRBV24-1 | ATSDLGQGGGQPQH
once | TRBV21-1 | ANSTIGQGNIH
. | TRBV19 | ASSETSGGVDTQY
. | TRBV6-5 | ASNLQGQIEQF
. | TRBV11-2 | ASSLGAGQETQY
few | TRBV3-1/TRBV3-2 | ASSRGTGLSYEQY
. | TRBV19 | ASSIKRGAYEQY
. | TRBV9 | ASSGGETGPPY
. | TRBV27 | ASRQTGNLRYEQY
. | TRBV6-6 | ASSNRDSLNYGYT
. | TRBV5-6 | ASSPSPGTALEQY
. | TRBV7-3 | ASSLALPGTGTGGEAF
. | TRBV6-6 | ASRPRQILAKNIQY
hyperexpanded | TRBV6-2/TRBV6-3 | ASSRTGTGNTIY
. | TRBV2 | ASKTTGVGYT
. | TRBV19 | ASAPSLRQALAKNIQY
. | TRBV5-8 | ASRYRTAGELF
. | TRBV30 | AWSPFGTDQETQY
. | TRBV5-1 | ASSPDSSGSITGELF
. | TRBV5-1 | ASSLTPTRGYQREKLF
. | TRBV5-1 | ASSFGGSGGETQY
. | TRBV5-1 | ASNTGGSYEQY
. | TRBV10-3 | AISATGTGPGHEQF
. | TRBV12-3/TRBV12-4 | ASSFGSSSPLH
. | TRBV21-1 | ASSKPPGGPGSSCYNEQF
. | TRBV4-2 | ASSQRGGQSDTQY
. | TRBV7-6 | ASSRLFGGTTLPNEQF
. | TRBV6-5 | ASRLNQETQY
. | TRBV27 | ASRLTSGGAFEQY
. | TRBV19 | ASNHRATGELF
. | TRBV18 | ASSPTPGTGAGTGELF